This T cell receptor beta chain was captured by sequencing in a study of control samples from healthy donors and cancer patients. The protocol was immunoSEQ multiplex PCR, while the TCRdb copy is restricted to in-frame clones and leaves out a portion. The data show around 100,000 clones, around 89% seen once. The CDR3 totals 16 residues. Germline lookup yields CDR1 GTSNPN and CDR2 SVGIG (reference sequence). Trimming shortened V by 1 base and J by 0 bases, and 13 bases separated the two germline ends. The specimen was blood. The TCR comes from a man younger than 40 in good health. This chain connects TRBV30 to TRBJ1-5; D gene ambiguous. The CDR3 spells CAWSGNLGGSNQPQHF. The DNA of the CDR3 is TGTGCCTGGAGTGGGAATCTAGGCGGTAGCAATCAGCCCCAGCATTTT.